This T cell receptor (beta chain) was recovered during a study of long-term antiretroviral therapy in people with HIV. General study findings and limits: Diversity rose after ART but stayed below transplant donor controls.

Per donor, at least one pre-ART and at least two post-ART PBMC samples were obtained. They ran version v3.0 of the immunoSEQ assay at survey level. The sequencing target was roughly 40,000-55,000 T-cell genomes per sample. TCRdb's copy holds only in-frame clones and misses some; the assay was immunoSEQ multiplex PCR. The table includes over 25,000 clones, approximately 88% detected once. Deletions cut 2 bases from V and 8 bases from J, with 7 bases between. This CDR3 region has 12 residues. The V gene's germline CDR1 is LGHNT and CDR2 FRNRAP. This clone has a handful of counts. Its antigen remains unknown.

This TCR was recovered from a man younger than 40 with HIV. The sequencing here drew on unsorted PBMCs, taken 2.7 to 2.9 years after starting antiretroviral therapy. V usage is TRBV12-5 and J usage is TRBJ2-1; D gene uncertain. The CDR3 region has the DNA TGTGCTAGTGGTTTGACGAGCTATGAGCAGTTCTTC. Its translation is CASGLTSYEQFF.